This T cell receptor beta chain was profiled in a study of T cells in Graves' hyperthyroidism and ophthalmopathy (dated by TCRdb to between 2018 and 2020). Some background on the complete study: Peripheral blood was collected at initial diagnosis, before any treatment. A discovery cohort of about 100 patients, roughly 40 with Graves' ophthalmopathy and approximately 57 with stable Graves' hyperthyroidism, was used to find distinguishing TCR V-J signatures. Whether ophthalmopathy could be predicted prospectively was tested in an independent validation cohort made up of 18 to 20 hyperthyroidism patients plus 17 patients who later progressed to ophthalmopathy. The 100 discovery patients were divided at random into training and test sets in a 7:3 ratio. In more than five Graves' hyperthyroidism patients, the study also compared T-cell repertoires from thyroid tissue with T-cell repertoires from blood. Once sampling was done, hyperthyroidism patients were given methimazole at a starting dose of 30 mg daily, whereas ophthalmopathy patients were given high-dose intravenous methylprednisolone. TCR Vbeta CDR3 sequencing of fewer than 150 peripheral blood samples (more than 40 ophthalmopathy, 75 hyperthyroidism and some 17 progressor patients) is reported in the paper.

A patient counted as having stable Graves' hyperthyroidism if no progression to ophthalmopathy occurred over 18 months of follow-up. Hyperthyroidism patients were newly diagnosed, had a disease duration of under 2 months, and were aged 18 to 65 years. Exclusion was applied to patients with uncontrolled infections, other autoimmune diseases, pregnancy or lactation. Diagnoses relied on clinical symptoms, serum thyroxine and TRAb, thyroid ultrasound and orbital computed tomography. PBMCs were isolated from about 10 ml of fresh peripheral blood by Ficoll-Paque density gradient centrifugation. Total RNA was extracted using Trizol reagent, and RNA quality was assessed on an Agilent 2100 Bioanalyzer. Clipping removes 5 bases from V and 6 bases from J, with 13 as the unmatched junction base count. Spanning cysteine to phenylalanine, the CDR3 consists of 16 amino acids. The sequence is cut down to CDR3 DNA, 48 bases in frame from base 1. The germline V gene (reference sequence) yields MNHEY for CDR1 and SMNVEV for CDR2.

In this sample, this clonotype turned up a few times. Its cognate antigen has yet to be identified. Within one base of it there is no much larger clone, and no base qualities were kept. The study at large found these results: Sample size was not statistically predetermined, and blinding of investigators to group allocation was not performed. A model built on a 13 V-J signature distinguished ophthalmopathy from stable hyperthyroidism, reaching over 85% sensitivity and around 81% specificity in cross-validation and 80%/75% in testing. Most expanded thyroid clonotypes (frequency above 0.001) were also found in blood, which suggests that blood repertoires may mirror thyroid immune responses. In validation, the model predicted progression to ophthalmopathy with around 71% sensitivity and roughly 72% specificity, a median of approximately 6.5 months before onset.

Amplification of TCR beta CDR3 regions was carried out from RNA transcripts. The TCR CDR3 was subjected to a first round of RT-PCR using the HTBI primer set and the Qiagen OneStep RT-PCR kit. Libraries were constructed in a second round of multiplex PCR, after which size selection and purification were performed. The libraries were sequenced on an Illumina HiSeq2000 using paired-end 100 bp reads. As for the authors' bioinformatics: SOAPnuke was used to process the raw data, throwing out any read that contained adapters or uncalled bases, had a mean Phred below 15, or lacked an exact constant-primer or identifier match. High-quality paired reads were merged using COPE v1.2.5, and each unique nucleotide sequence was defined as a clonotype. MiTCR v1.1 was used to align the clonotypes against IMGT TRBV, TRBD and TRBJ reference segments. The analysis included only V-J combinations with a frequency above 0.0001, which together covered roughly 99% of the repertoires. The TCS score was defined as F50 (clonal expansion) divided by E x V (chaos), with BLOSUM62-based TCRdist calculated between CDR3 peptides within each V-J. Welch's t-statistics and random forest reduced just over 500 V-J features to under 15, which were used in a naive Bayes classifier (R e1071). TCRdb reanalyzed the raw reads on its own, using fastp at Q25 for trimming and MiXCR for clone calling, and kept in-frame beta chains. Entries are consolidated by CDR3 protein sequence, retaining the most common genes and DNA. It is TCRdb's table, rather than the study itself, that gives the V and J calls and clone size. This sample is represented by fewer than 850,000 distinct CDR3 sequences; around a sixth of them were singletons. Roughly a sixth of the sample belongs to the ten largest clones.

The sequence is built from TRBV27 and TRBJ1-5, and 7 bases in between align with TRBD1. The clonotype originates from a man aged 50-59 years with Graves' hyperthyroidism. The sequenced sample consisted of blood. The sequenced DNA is TGTGCCAGCAGTCCTCTAGACAGGGTTTACGGTCAGCCCCAGCATTTT. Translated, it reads CASSPLDRVYGQPQHF.